Following are 17 T cell receptor beta chains from one sample sequenced in a study of spatial heterogeneity in lung cancer. Study-wide findings and caveats: Mutation counts in tumors were tracked by counts of expanded intratumoral alpha and beta TCRs.

Indicated time point: sample taken at primary tumor resection. No antigen is known for these receptors. TCRdb re-called the 5' RACE reads through MiXCR, storing one row per CDR3 protein. This repertoire shows some 6,900 distinct CDR3 sequences, around 15% found once; its top ten account for approximately 9.8%. Sequenced here: lung tumor tissue, sampled at surgery. These receptors came from a male donor with early-stage non-small cell lung cancer.

In this sample, this clonotype turned up many times. V and J are TRBV12-3 or TRBV12-4 and TRBJ1-5; D gene unclear. Trimming took 6 bases from V and 6 from J, leaving 9 bases between them. CDR3 length: 12 amino acids. The chain's CDR3 is CASRWGGQPQHF. DNA of the CDR3: TGTGCCAGCAGATGGGGTGGTCAGCCCCAGCATTTT.

This clonotype is termed medium-sized. The chain carries TRBV12-3 or TRBV12-4 and TRBJ2-7; D remains ambiguous. The CDR3 totals 13 residues. The V gene lost 4 bases and the J gene lost 2 bases, with 9 bases spanning the gap. The DNA of the CDR3 is TGTGCCAGCAGTTGGGGAAAGACCTACGAGCAGTACTTC. It is translated as CASSWGKTYEQYF.

Concerning this clonotype itself: This may be a read error, as it is one base from a much larger clone. The J gene is TRBJ1-1, the V gene TRBV5-1; D unclear. The germline V gene encodes CDR1 SGHRS and CDR2 YFSETQ. The CDR3 is made up of 13 amino acids. The CDR3 region is CAGSPFMNTEAFF. The CDR3 region has the DNA TGCGCCGGCAGTCCCTTTATGAACACTGAAGCTTTCTTT.

This clonotype is medium-sized. The rearrangement joins TRBV18 to TRBJ1-2; no clear D gene. Trimming left V 1 base short and J 4 bases short, with 10 bases between. The CDR3 consists of 14 residues. CDR1 is KGHSH, CDR2 LQKENI, per germline. The CDR3 nucleotides are TGTGCCAGCTCACCACAATCCTCCTCCTATGGCTACACCTTC. This sequence encodes CASSPQSSSYGYTF.

This sequence joins TRBV12-3 or TRBV12-4 and TRBJ2-5; no clear D. Trimming took off 3 bases at V and 5 bases at J, with 7 bases between the two ends. The CDR3 is 12 residues long. In DNA, the CDR3 is TGTGCCAGCAGTTTCGCGACGGAGACCCAGTACTTC. Translated: CASSFATETQYF.

The chain uses TRBV11-2 and TRBJ2-1; tentatively, D is TRBD1 or TRBD2 (5 bases each). V was shortened by 5 bases and J by 3 bases, with 14 bases between the two germline ends. The germline gives CDR1 SGHAT, CDR2 FQNNGV. This CDR3 contains 15 residues. The CDR3 loop is CASSPWGFRYNEQFF. As DNA, the CDR3 is TGTGCCAGCAGCCCGTGGGGGTTTCGCTACAATGAGCAGTTCTTC.

Many counts were recorded for this clonotype. The chain has TRBV5-1 and TRBJ1-1; D may be TRBD1 (5 bases). With 0 bases removed from V and 7 bases from J, the gap between germline ends came to 7 bases. CDR1 is SGHRS, CDR2 YFSETQ, per germline. The length of the CDR3 is 12 residues. The CDR3 spells CASSLEGIEAFF. CDR3 nucleotides: TGCGCCAGCAGCTTGGAGGGGATTGAAGCTTTCTTT.

This clonotype was observed a few times. This chain links TRBV2 with TRBJ2-7; D might be TRBD1 or TRBD2, each matching 7 bases. The CDR3 extends over 14 amino acids. Germline CDR1 SNHLY, CDR2 FYNNEI. The V gene lost 6 bases and the J gene lost 0 bases, with 12 bases spanning the gap. The CDR3, as DNA: TGTGCCAGCAGGGGGGGGACAGCCTCCTACGAGCAGTACTTC. This encodes CASRGGTASYEQYF.

This clonotype showed up many times. The J gene is TRBJ1-4, the V gene TRBV4-2; the match to TRBD1 covers 7 bases. There are 19 residues in the CDR3. The J segment lost 0 bases and the V segment lost 2 bases, leaving 12 bases of the junction unmatched. CDR1 and CDR2 from the germline V gene are LGHNA and YNFKEQ. CDR3 protein: CASSQSIQGTVATNEKLFF. CDR3 sequence (DNA): TGTGCCAGCAGCCAATCAATCCAGGGGACAGTTGCAACTAATGAAAAACTGTTTTTT.

The rearrangement links TRBV6-5 to TRBJ1-1; 8 bases are shared with TRBD1. The CDR3 covers 13 residues. Trimming at V came to 5 bases and at J to 4 bases, leaving 3 bases not matched to a gene. The germline V gene has CDR1 MNHEY and CDR2 SVGAGI. This chain's CDR3 is CASSGQGVTEAFF. The CDR3 DNA is TGTGCCAGCAGTGGACAGGGCGTCACTGAAGCTTTCTTT.

A remark on this clonotype: Without the conserved terminal phenylalanine or tryptophan, this CDR3 likely stems from a read error. The V gene is TRBV18, the J gene TRBJ2-7; no firm D call. This CDR3 contains 13 residues. Between the trimmed V and J ends, which lost 3 bases and 3 bases, there was a span of 9 bases. Germline CDR1 is KGHSH and CDR2 is LQKENI. The CDR3 DNA sequence: TGTGCCAGCTCACCGGCGGCGGACTACGAGCAGTACTAC. It is translated as CASSPAADYEQYY.

This clonotype is medium-sized by share. The V gene is TRBV20-1, the J gene TRBJ1-6; perhaps TRBD1 as D (5 bases). The V end lost 3 bases, the J end lost 7 bases, and 13 bases lay between the germline ends. Germline CDR1 is DFQATT and CDR2 is SNEGSKA (reference sequence). This CDR3 spans 14 amino acids. CDR3 loop: CSARRGTQNSPLHF. CDR3 sequence (DNA): TGCAGTGCTAGGAGAGGGACTCAGAATTCACCCCTCCACTTT.

Comments on this clonotype: A much larger clone sits a single nucleotide away, making a read error possible. The chain uses TRBV24-1 and TRBJ2-3; a possible D gene is TRBD1 (6 bases). Germline V gene lookup returns CDR1 KGHDR and CDR2 SFDVKD. The V and J ends lost 4 bases and 5 bases respectively, with 24 bases between them. The CDR3 covers 18 residues. CDR3 nucleotides: TGTGCCACCAGTGACTCAGGGGTGAGCGGACCATGGAGAGATACGCAGTATTTT. It is translated as CATSDSGVSGPWRDTQYF.

Relative to its sample, this clonotype is medium-sized. V gene TRBV6-5 combines with J gene TRBJ2-2; either TRBD1 or TRBD2 may fit D (5 bases each). Germline CDR1 is MNHEY and CDR2 is SVGAGI. Trimming cost V 0 bases and J 2 bases, with 13 bases left between them. This CDR3 is built from 17 residues. For the CDR3, the DNA is TGTGCCAGCAGTTACTCCCGGGACGCATTAAACACCGGGGAGCTGTTTTTT. This encodes CASSYSRDALNTGELFF.

This clonotype was seen only a few times. The rearrangement uses TRBV6-5 and TRBJ2-1; 9 nucleotides match TRBD2. Unmatched junction bases numbered 7, after V lost 0 bases and J lost 10 bases. The CDR3 covers 15 residues. Germline lookup yields CDR1 MNHEY and CDR2 SVGAGI. CDR3 DNA sequence: TGTGCCAGCAGTTACTCCCGTCTAGCGGGACAAGAGCAGTTCTTC. Translating gives CASSYSRLAGQEQFF.

In the case of this clonotype: Just one base apart from a much larger clone, this may be a read error. The chain uses TRBV2 and TRBJ2-7; D may be TRBD1 (6 bases). The CDR3 is made up of 12 amino acids. The V end lost 6 bases, the J end lost 6 bases, and 12 bases lay between the germline ends. Per germline, CDR1 SNHLY and CDR2 FYNNEI. This CDR3 is CASRPQGFEQYF. The CDR3 coding sequence is TGTGCCAGCAGACCACAGGGTTTCGAGCAGTACTTC.

This clonotype was observed at least ten times. The chain has TRBV5-4 and TRBJ1-2, with D unclear. With 0 bases removed from V and 2 bases from J, the gap between germline ends came to 8 bases. Per germline, CDR1 SGHNT and CDR2 YYREEE (reference sequence). CDR3 length equals 14 residues. The CDR3 spells CASSLGVQNYGYTF. The CDR3 DNA reads TGTGCCAGCAGCTTGGGGGTACAGAACTATGGCTACACCTTC.